Listed here are 27 T cell receptor beta chains from one sample, sequenced in a study of blood T cells in healthy people across ages. Using a J-beta primer mix together with a sample-barcoded 5' primer, a second PCR was run for roughly 7 to 12 cycles. MiXCR was run by TCRdb on the 5' RACE reads, yielding one entry per CDR3 protein. The table records about a million distinct CDR3 sequences, under 50% of them present only once. Sequencing was carried out using blood. The receptor source for this set is a man aged 25-40 years in good health.

Turning to this clonotype: One end of the junction fails to match germline, which may point to a read error. This chain connects TRBV28 to TRBJ2-7; D ambiguous. The CDR3 sequence is 14 residues long. Germline CDR1 MDHEN, CDR2 SYDVKM. This chain's CDR3 is CASSALVGYYGQYF. The CDR3 DNA reads TGTGCCAGCAGTGCGCTAGTGGGCTACTACGGGCAGTACTTC.

The sample holds a few counts of this clonotype. V usage is TRBV4-2 and J usage is TRBJ2-7, with D unclear. Germline V gives CDR1 LGHNA, CDR2 YNFKEQ. V lost 0 bases and J lost 7, with 10 bases in between. There are 13 residues in the CDR3. The CDR3 coding sequence is TGTGCCAGCAGCCAAGATAAATCGAATGAGCAGTACTTC. It encodes CASSQDKSNEQYF.

Ten or more counts support this clonotype. The rearrangement joins TRBV7-2 to TRBJ2-7; the D gene is possibly TRBD1 (7 bases). The V end lost 5 bases, the J end lost 3 bases, and 14 bases lay between the germline ends. Germline values: CDR1 SGHTA, CDR2 FQGNSA. CDR3 length: 14 amino acids. CDR3 coding DNA: TGTGCCAGCAGCCTAAACCAGGGGGGCTACGAGCAGTACTTC. Encoded protein: CASSLNQGGYEQYF.

The genes are TRBV7-2 and TRBJ2-3, with unresolved D. The CDR3 length is 14 residues. The V and J ends lost 3 bases and 0 bases respectively, with 7 bases between them. In germline, CDR1 is SGHTA, CDR2 FQGNSA. For the CDR3, the DNA is TGTGCCAGCAGCTTCCGGCTTAGCACAGATACGCAGTATTTT. Amino acids: CASSFRLSTDTQYF. Drawing the rest from reference TRBV7-2 and TRBJ2-3, the complete variable domain is GAGVSQSPSNKVTEKGKDVELRCDPISGHTALYWYRQSLGQGLEFLIYFQGNSAPDKSGLPSDRFSAERTGGSVSTLTIQRTQQEDSAVYLCASSFRLSTDTQYFGPGTRLTVL.

The chain combines TRBV29-1 with TRBJ2-7; 12 bases align to TRBD2. V trimming: 7 bases; J trimming: 2 bases; junction bases outside the gene matches: 12. The CDR3 contains 16 residues. The germline CDR1 and CDR2 sequences are SQVTM and ANQGSEA. The DNA for the CDR3 is TGCAGCGCCAAGACTAGCGGGAGATCACGTACCTACGAGCAGTACTTC. Its translation: CSAKTSGRSRTYEQYF.

Only a few counts were recorded for this clonotype. V gene TRBV5-1 combines with J gene TRBJ1-5; no clear D gene. Trimming took 4 bases from V and 4 from J, leaving 15 bases between them. The CDR3 covers 15 residues. Germline V lookup: CDR1 SGHRS, CDR2 YFSETQ. The CDR3 spells CASSASTDLNQPQHF. As DNA, the CDR3 is TGCGCCAGCAGCGCGTCGACGGACCTAAATCAGCCCCAGCATTTT.

This chain joins TRBV7-9 and TRBJ2-4; no clear D. CDR1 and CDR2 (germline): SEHNR, FQNEAQ (reference sequence). The CDR3 loop spans 18 amino acids. Deletions cut 2 bases from V and 1 base from J, with 18 bases between. The DNA for the CDR3 is TGTGCCAGCAGCTTAAACCCTATAGCTAACCCGGCCAAAAACATTCAGTACTTC. It codes for CASSLNPIANPAKNIQYF.

The V and J genes are TRBV6-2 or TRBV6-3 and TRBJ2-7, with D possibly TRBD1 on 5 matching bases. V lost 7 bases, J lost 4 bases, and 14 bases lay in between. Looked up from germline, CDR1 is MNHEY and CDR2 is SVGEGT. The CDR3 is made up of 13 amino acids. The DNA of the CDR3 is TGTGCCAGCAACGTAGGGGCACTTTACGAGCAGTACTTC. Translated, it gives CASNVGALYEQYF.

The chain uses TRBV7-2 and TRBJ2-7; no clear D gene. Looked up from germline, CDR1 is SGHTA and CDR2 is FQGNSA. This CDR3 comprises 15 residues. V shed 0 bases and J shed 2 bases, with 11 bases lying between them. CDR3 in amino acids: CASSLATAFPYEQYF. The DNA for the CDR3 is TGTGCCAGCAGCTTAGCCACAGCATTCCCCTACGAGCAGTACTTC. Together with reference TRBV7-2 and TRBJ2-7, the CDR3 gives the full variable domain: GAGVSQSPSNKVTEKGKDVELRCDPISGHTALYWYRQSLGQGLEFLIYFQGNSAPDKSGLPSDRFSAERTGGSVSTLTIQRTQQEDSAVYLCASSLATAFPYEQYFGPGTRLTVT.

The chain has TRBV27 and TRBJ1-2; D gene unclear. CDR1 and CDR2 (germline): MNHEY, SMNVEV (reference sequence). CDR3 size: 14 residues. Trimming stripped 0 bases from V and 4 bases from J, with 9 bases between. CDR3 amino acids: CASSLSNSFYGYTF. The DNA of the CDR3 is TGTGCCAGCAGTTTATCGAACAGCTTCTATGGCTACACCTTC.

The rearrangement uses TRBV28 and TRBJ2-1; weak D call: TRBD2 (5 bases). The CDR3 is made up of 13 amino acids. Germline-derived CDR1 and CDR2 are MDHEN and SYDVKM. Trimming pared 6 bases from V and 1 base from J, leaving 7 bases between. This chain's CDR3 is CASSGKSYNEQFF. CDR3 DNA: TGTGCCAGCAGCGGGAAGTCCTACAATGAGCAGTTCTTC.

This clonotype has ten or more counts. This sequence joins TRBV11-2 and TRBJ2-5; D remains unclear. Germline CDR1 is SGHAT and CDR2 is FQNNGV. The CDR3 is made up of 12 amino acids. V was shortened by 0 bases and J by 3 bases, with 2 bases between the two germline ends. CDR3 DNA sequence: TGTGCCAGCAGCTTAGAGGAAGAGACCCAGTACTTC. As protein: CASSLEEETQYF.

The genes are TRBV27 and TRBJ2-7; 9 positions agree with TRBD1. CDR1 and CDR2 (germline): MNHEY, SMNVEV (reference sequence). This CDR3 is built from 16 residues. V trimming: 5 bases; J trimming: 3 bases; junction bases outside the gene matches: 11. CDR3: CASSPGAGTGIYEQYF. CDR3 bases: TGTGCCAGCAGTCCTGGGGCAGGGACAGGGATCTACGAGCAGTACTTC.

In its sample, this clonotype was seen a few times. Compared with germline, one end of the junction differs, possibly owing to a read error. The rearrangement uses TRBV5-1 and TRBJ2-7, with 12 bases matching TRBD1. This CDR3 has 14 residues. CDR1 SGHRS and CDR2 YFSETQ come from the germline V gene. The CDR3 reads CASSVGQGADEQYF. As DNA, the CDR3 is TGTGCCAGCAGCGTGGGACAGGGGGCCGACGAGCAGTACTTC.

This chain connects TRBV5-1 to TRBJ1-1, with D maybe TRBD1 (6 bases). From germline, CDR1 is SGHRS and CDR2 YFSETQ. The length of the CDR3 is 13 residues. V was pared by 0 bases and J by 8 bases, with 11 bases between. CDR3 amino acids: CASSLGQDLEAFF. Here the CDR3 DNA reads TGCGCCAGCAGCTTGGGACAGGATCTAGAAGCTTTCTTT.

The rearrangement links TRBV10-3 to TRBJ2-5, with 12 bases that match TRBD2. Losses at the gene ends were 3 bases for V and 11 bases for J; bases not matched to a gene: 16. Germline V lookup: CDR1 ENHRY, CDR2 SYGVKD. This CDR3 region has 17 residues. The CDR3 bases are TGTGCCATCAGTGAACCTAGCGGGGGGGCCAGGTTCAATGAGCAGTACTTC. Amino acid sequence: CAISEPSGGARFNEQYF.

This clonotype was observed once. V is TRBV27 and J is TRBJ2-5; 11 nucleotides agree with TRBD1. J lost 3 bases, V lost 5 bases, and 2 bases had no gene match. The CDR3 extends over 14 amino acids. Germline V gene data show CDR1 as MNHEY and CDR2 as SMNVEV (reference sequence). The CDR3 reads CASSGGQGEETQYF. CDR3 DNA sequence: TGTGCCAGCAGTGGGGGACAGGGGGAAGAGACCCAGTACTTC.

V usage is TRBV15 and J usage is TRBJ1-4, with 9 bases aligning to TRBD1. The CDR3 consists of 15 residues. CDR1 and CDR2 from the germline V gene are LNHNV and YYDKDF (reference sequence). V lost 3 bases and J lost 7; bases outside the gene matches: 6. CDR3 in DNA: TGTGCCACCAGCAGTCGGACAGGGGAGTCTGAAAAACTGTTTTTT. Translation gives CATSSRTGESEKLFF.

V usage is TRBV30 and J usage is TRBJ2-5; no definite D call. V lost 2 bases, J lost 1 base, and 8 bases lay in between. The CDR3 is 13 amino acids. Germline loops: CDR1 GTSNPN, CDR2 SVGIG (reference sequence). CDR3 residues: CAWSRMTQETQYF. The CDR3 nucleotides are TGTGCCTGGAGTAGAATGACCCAAGAGACCCAGTACTTC. The complete variable domain, with remaining parts taken from reference TRBV30 and TRBJ2-5, reads SQTIHQWPATLVQPVGSPLSLECTVEGTSNPNLYWYRQAAGRGLQLLFYSVGIGQISSEVPQNLSASRPQDRQFILSSKKLLLSDSGFYLCAWSRMTQETQYFGPGTRLLVL.

The V gene is TRBV6-1, the J gene TRBJ1-5; 9 bases match TRBD1. Losses at the gene ends were 3 bases for V and 2 bases for J; bases not matched to a gene: 8. From germline, CDR1 is MNHNS and CDR2 SASEGT. The CDR3 contains 17 residues. Here the CDR3 reads CASSDLVGDRGNQPQHF. The CDR3 DNA follows: TGTGCCAGCAGTGACTTAGTTGGGGACAGGGGCAATCAGCCCCAGCATTTT.

As regards this clonotype: One junction end does not reproduce the germline sequence, and a read error may be involved. This chain links TRBV2 with TRBJ1-4; a possible D gene is TRBD1 (5 bases). The CDR3 runs 15 residues. Germline V gene lookup returns CDR1 SNHLY and CDR2 FYNNEI. The CDR3 sequence is CASSVGDHLGEKLFF. The CDR3 coding sequence is TGTGCCAGCAGTGTAGGGGACCATCTGGGAGAAAAGCTGTTTTTT.

The gene calls are TRBV20-1 and TRBJ1-6, with D possibly TRBD1 on 5 matching bases. CDR1 DFQATT and CDR2 SNEGSKA come from the germline V gene (reference sequence). There are 13 residues in the CDR3. V lost 7 bases to trimming and J lost 8 bases, with 15 bases between them. The CDR3 region has the DNA TGCAGTGTTAAAGACAGTTCGTATTCACCCCTCCACTTT. Translating gives CSVKDSSYSPLHF.

The V gene is TRBV27, the J gene TRBJ2-3; no definite D call. The CDR3 is 14 amino acids. V dropped 6 bases and J dropped 1 base, with 11 bases sitting between them. CDR1 and CDR2 from the germline V gene are MNHEY and SMNVEV (reference sequence). The CDR3 spells CASSPPERTDTQYF. In DNA, the CDR3 is TGTGCCAGCAGCCCCCCCGAACGCACAGATACGCAGTATTTT.

This rearrangement joins TRBV6-1 to TRBJ2-7; D is uncertain. This CDR3 has 13 amino acids. CDR1 and CDR2 (germline): MNHNS, SASEGT. The V gene lost 4 bases and the J gene lost 1 base, with 8 bases spanning the gap. CDR3 nucleotides: TGTGCCAGCAGTGGGGGTCTTTCCTACGAGCAGTACTTC. Translated: CASSGGLSYEQYF.

This rearrangement joins TRBV7-9 to TRBJ2-7; a possible D gene is TRBD1 (6 bases). The germline CDR1 and CDR2 sequences are SEHNR and FQNEAQ (reference sequence). CDR3 length: 15 residues. V lost 2 bases to trimming and J lost 3 bases, with 14 bases between them. The CDR3 sequence is CASSLIRGRSYEQYF. The CDR3 region has the DNA TGTGCCAGCAGCTTAATCAGGGGCCGAAGCTACGAGCAGTACTTC.

This clonotype was observed a handful of times. This sequence joins TRBV30 and TRBJ2-7, with D unresolved. The CDR3 length is 13 residues. Germline loops: CDR1 GTSNPN, CDR2 SVGIG (reference sequence). V was clipped by 5 bases and J by 3 bases, with 14 bases between them. The CDR3 coding sequence is TGTGCCTGGGCACGAGGATCAGACTACGAGCAGTACTTC. This encodes CAWARGSDYEQYF.

The rearrangement joins TRBV20-1 to TRBJ2-1, with 7 bases lining up with TRBD1. This CDR3 region has 12 residues. Germline lookup yields CDR1 DFQATT and CDR2 SNEGSKA (reference sequence). In DNA form, the CDR3 reads TGCAGAGCAGGGGACAGATACAATGAGCAGTTCTTC. Protein sequence: CRAGDRYNEQFF.